Listed here is a single T cell receptor beta chain. Which antigen it targets is not known. Base qualities were left out, and no much larger clone turns up one base away. This record comes from a study of OX40 agonist ivuxolimab in advanced cancers. Broadly, across the study: Ivuxolimab was a fully human IgG2 agonistic monoclonal antibody targeting the costimulatory receptor OX40 (CD134). Intravenous ivuxolimab was administered to patients every 2 weeks at six dose levels: 0.01, 0.1, 0.3, 1.5, 3 and 10 mg/kg. Of the approximately 53 patients in dose escalation, around 19 had hepatocellular carcinoma, some 15 had melanoma, 9 had renal cell carcinoma and 9 had head and neck cancer. The dose-escalation cohort was 82.7% male with a mean age of around 64 years, ranging from roughly 20 to 80. Prior anti-PD-1, anti-PD-L1 or anti-CTLA-4 therapy was permitted, and checkpoint inhibitors had been received by less than 45% of dose-escalation patients. Partial responses occurred in three dose-escalation patients: two with cutaneous melanoma and one with hepatocellular carcinoma. Peripheral TCRbeta sequencing was intended to test whether TCR sequence diversity was altered and clonal T-cell expansion was caused by ivuxolimab. The monotherapy dose-escalation portion (N = 52 patients) of the phase I ivuxolimab trial is reported in the paper. Results the study describes overall, beyond this receptor: Which antigens the clonally expanded peripheral T cells were specific for was not determined. In the 0.1-3.0 mg/kg groups, partial responders had among the lowest normalized peripheral clonal expansion, particularly in CD8+ T cells. Low levels of normalized T-cell clonal expansion were also shown by some nonresponding patients. At doses of 0.1 to 3.0 mg/kg, clonal expansion of both CD4+ and CD8+ blood T cells was observed from baseline to week 6. After ivuxolimab, more expanded clones were found on average in CD8+ T cells than in CD4+ T cells.

The trial excluded patients who had a history of autoimmune disease or were on systemic immunosuppression. Peripheral blood for TCR sequencing was drawn from every dose cohort at baseline, at cycle 4 day 1 and at cycle 7 day 1. Samples came from an open-label, multicenter, first-in-human phase I dose-escalation trial of ivuxolimab. Adults with locally advanced or metastatic head and neck squamous cell, hepatocellular, melanoma or renal cell carcinoma were enrolled in the trial. CD4+ and CD8+ T cells were sorted separately from peripheral blood before TCR sequencing. Genomic DNA was extracted from sorted cells for sequencing of the TCRbeta CDR3 region. The immunoSEQ Assay was used to sequence the TCRbeta CDR3 regions. What TCRdb holds here is the immuneACCESS table cut down to in-frame rearrangements. Part of the clones is not present; checked against another copy, under half of the missing clones reflect an unresolved V gene, and the others are unexplained. The sample table records tens of thousands of clones; about 90% of these occur just once. Of the sample, around 2.8% is held by the ten largest clones.

The TCR comes from an adult with an advanced solid tumor such as melanoma, head and neck, liver or kidney cancer. The sequences come from CD4+ or CD8+ T cells sorted from blood, collected in a trial of the OX40 agonist ivuxolimab.

For the CDR3, the sequence is CATSRLLMEGKEKLFF. In nucleotide form, the sequence is TGTGCCACCAGCAGGCTACTTATGGAGGGGAAGGAAAAACTGTTTTTT. The V gene is TRBV15 and the J gene is TRBJ1-4; TRBD1 is a weak D gene call, 5 bases matching. From the cysteine up to the phenylalanine, the CDR3 has a length of 16 residues. Solely the CDR3 DNA is kept, with 48 bases framed from the first base. The germline V gene (reference sequence) specifies LNHNV as CDR1 and YYDKDF as CDR2. V drops 3 bases and J drops 8 bases, leaving 19 bases in between.